Reported below is one T cell receptor beta chain. As handled by the study authors: Amplified reference gene primers provided the basis for estimating nucleated cell counts. TCRdb's copy holds only in-frame clones and misses some; the assay was immunoSEQ multiplex PCR. D and trimming were read from the DNA, whereas the V and J calls and clone size are those reported in that table. Of roughly 200,000 clones listed, 80% to 85% are singletons. The sample belongs to a study of blood T cell repertoires in COVID-19. Study details: Spain, Italy and the United States supplied samples that represented acute and convalescent COVID-19. T cells, B-cell-depleted T cells, or PBMCs supplied cDNA or gDNA.

V was pared by 0 bases and J by 3 bases, with 12 bases between. Looked up from germline, CDR1 is SGDLS and CDR2 is YYNGEE. The CDR3 totals 15 residues. This receptor was obtained from a woman older than 75 with active or convalescent COVID-19. The sample taken for sequencing was peripheral blood. The rearrangement joins TRBV9 to TRBJ2-5; D ambiguous. The CDR3: CASSVAGSHKETQYF. The CDR3 coding sequence is TGTGCCAGCAGCGTAGCAGGCAGCCATAAAGAGACCCAGTACTTC. The whole variable domain, filled in from reference TRBV9 and TRBJ2-5, reads DSGVTQTPKHLITATGQRVTLRCSPRSGDLSVYWYQQSLDQGLQFLIQYYNGEERAKGNILERFSAQQFPDLHSELNLSSLELGDSALYFCASSVAGSHKETQYFGPGTRLLVL.